This T cell receptor (beta chain) is drawn from a study of beta chain features in type 1 diabetes. Broader study findings: Shorter TCRB CDR3s, moderately but significantly so, marked every one of the four CD4+ subsets in Type 1 diabetes patients.

Expressed TCRB transcripts were sequenced, since all the RNA that had been isolated was reverse transcribed. Assay: immunoSEQ multiplex PCR; the TCRdb copy retains only in-frame clones and omits some. The data show some 130,000 clones, with around 10% seen just once and roughly 0.75% held by the top ten. This clone came up a few times. The antigen is not known. The CDR3 consists of 16 residues. Looked up from germline, CDR1 is MDHEN and CDR2 is SYDVKM. V lost 2 bases to trimming and J lost 1 base, with 15 bases between them. This TCR derives from a man younger than 45 with type 1 diabetes. Sequencing was performed on central memory CD4+ T cells from blood. The rearrangement links TRBV28 to TRBJ2-7, with D maybe TRBD2 (6 bases). CDR3 in DNA: TGTGCCAGCAGTTTACTCGGAGGGGTGGAGTCCTACGAGCAGTACTTC. Translation gives CASSLLGGVESYEQYF. The whole variable domain, remainder taken from reference TRBV28 and TRBJ2-7, is DVKVTQSSRYLVKRTGEKVFLECVQDMDHENMFWYRQDPGLGLRLIYFSYDVKMKEKGDIPEGYSVSREKKERFSLILESASTNQTSMYLCASSLLGGVESYEQYFGPGTRLTVT.